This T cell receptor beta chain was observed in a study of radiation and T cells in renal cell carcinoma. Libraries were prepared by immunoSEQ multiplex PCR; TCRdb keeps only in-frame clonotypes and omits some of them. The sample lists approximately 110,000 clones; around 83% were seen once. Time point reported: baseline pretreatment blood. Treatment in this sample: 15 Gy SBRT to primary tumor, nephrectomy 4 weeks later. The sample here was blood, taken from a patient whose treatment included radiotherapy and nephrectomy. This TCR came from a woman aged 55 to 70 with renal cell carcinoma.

CDR3 nucleotide sequence: TGCGCCAGCAGCTTGGGCCGGGACAGGGGATTAGGAGGGGATGGAAATGAGCAGTTCTTC. It codes for CASSLGRDRGLGGDGNEQFF. The rearrangement links TRBV5-1 to TRBJ2-1, with TRBD1 matching over 10 bases. Germline CDR1 SGHRS, CDR2 YFSETQ. This CDR3 region has 20 residues. V dropped 0 bases and J dropped 7; count of bases not matched to a gene: 19.